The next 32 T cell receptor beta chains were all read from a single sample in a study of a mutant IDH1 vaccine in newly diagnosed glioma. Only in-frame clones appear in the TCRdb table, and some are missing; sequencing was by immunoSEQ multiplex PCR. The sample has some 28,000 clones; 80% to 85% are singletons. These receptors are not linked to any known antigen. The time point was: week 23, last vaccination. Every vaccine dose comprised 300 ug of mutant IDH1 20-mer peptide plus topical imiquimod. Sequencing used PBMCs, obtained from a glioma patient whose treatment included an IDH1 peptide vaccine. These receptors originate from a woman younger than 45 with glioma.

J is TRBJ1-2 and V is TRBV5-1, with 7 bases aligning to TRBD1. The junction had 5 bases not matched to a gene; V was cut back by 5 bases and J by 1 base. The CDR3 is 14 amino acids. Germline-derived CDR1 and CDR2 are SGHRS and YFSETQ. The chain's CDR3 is CASSPRQGNYGYTF. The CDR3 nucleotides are TGCGCCAGCAGTCCGAGACAGGGTAACTATGGCTACACCTTC.

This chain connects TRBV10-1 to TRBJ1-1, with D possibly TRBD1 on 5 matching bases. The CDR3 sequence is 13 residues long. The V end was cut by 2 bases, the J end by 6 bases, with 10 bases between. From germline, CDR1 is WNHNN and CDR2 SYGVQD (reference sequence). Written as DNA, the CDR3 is TGCGCCAGCAGTGAGACAGGAGGCGCTGAAGCTTTCTTT. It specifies CASSETGGAEAFF.

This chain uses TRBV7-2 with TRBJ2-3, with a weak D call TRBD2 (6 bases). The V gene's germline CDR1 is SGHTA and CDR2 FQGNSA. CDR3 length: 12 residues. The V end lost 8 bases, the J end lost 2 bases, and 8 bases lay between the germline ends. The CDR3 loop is CASGGLTDTQYF. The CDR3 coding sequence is TGTGCCAGCGGGGGACTCACAGATACGCAGTATTTT.

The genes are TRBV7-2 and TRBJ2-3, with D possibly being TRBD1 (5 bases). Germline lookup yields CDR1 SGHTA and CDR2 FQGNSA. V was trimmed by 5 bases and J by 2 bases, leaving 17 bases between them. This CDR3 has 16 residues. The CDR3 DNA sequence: TGTGCCAGCAGCCGAGGACAAAGTCTATTCACAGATACGCAGTATTTT. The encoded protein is CASSRGQSLFTDTQYF.

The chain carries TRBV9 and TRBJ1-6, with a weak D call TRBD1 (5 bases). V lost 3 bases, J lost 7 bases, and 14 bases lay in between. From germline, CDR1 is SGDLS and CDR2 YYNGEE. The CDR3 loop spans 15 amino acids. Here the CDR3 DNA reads TGTGCCAGCAGCGAGGGAGGGGCTTCGAATTCACCCCTCCACTTT. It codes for CASSEGGASNSPLHF.

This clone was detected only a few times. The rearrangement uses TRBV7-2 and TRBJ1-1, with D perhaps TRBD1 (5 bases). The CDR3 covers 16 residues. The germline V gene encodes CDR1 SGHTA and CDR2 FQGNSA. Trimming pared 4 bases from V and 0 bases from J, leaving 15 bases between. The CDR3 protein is CASSSQGRILNTEAFF. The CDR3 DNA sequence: TGTGCCAGCAGCTCGCAGGGTAGGATCTTGAACACTGAAGCTTTCTTT.

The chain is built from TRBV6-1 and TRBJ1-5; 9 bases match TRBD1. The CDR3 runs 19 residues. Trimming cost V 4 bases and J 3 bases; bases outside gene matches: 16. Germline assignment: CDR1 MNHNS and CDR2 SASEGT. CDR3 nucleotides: TGTGCCAGCAGTGCGGACAGGGGAGTCCCAGCGCGTTACAATCAGCCCCAGCATTTT. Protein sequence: CASSADRGVPARYNQPQHF.

As DNA, the CDR3 is TGTGCCAGCAGCGTCGTGGGGGGGGCTGGTGGCTACACCTTC. This sequence encodes CASSVVGGAGGYTF. The chain uses TRBV5-4 and TRBJ1-2, with D tentatively TRBD1 (6 bases). The CDR3 runs to 14 residues. The ends were cut back, 4 bases at V and 7 bases at J, with 17 bases in the middle. Germline CDR1 is SGHNT and CDR2 is YYREEE (reference sequence).

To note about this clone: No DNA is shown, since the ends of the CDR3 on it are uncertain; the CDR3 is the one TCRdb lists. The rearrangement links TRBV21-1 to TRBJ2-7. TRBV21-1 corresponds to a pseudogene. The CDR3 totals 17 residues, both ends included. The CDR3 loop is CASSILVGREPAYEQYF.

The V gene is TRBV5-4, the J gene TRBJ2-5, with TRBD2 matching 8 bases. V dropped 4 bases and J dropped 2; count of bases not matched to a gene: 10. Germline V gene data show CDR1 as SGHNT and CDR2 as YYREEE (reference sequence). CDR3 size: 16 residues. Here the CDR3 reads CASSIRLGGGQETQYF. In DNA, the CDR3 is TGTGCCAGCAGCATCAGGCTCGGCGGGGGGCAAGAGACCCAGTACTTC.

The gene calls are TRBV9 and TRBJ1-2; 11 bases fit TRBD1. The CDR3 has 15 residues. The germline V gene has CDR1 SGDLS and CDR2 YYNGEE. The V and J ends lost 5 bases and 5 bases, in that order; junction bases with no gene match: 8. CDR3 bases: TGTGCCAGCAGAGCCGGGACAGGGGGAAGTTATGGCTACACCTTC. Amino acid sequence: CASRAGTGGSYGYTF. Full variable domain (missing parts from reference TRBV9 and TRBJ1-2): DSGVTQTPKHLITATGQRVTLRCSPRSGDLSVYWYQQSLDQGLQFLIQYYNGEERAKGNILERFSAQQFPDLHSELNLSSLELGDSALYFCASRAGTGGSYGYTFGSGTRLTVV.

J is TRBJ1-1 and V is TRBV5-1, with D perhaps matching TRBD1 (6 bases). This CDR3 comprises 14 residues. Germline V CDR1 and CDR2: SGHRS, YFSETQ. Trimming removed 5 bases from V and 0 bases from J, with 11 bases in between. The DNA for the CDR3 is TGCGCCAGCAGGGTAGGGGGGGTGAACACTGAAGCTTTCTTT. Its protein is CASRVGGVNTEAFF.

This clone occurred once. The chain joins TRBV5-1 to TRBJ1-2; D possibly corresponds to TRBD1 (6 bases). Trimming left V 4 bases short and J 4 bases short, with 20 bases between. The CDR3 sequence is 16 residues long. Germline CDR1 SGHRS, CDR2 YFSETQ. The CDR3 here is CASSPLGGGLAYGYTF. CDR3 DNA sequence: TGCGCCAGCAGCCCCTTAGGGGGGGGTCTAGCCTATGGCTACACCTTC.

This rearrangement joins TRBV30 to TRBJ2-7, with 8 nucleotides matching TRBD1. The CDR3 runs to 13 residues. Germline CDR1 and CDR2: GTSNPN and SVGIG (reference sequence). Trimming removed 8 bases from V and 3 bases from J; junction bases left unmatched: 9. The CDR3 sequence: CAGRTGNSYEQYF. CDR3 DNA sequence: TGTGCCGGCCGGACAGGGAATAGCTACGAGCAGTACTTC.

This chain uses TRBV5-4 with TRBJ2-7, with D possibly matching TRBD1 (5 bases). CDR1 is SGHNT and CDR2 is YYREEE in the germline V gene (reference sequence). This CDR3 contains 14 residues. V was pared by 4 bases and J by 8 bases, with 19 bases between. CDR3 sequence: CASSPNSDSPKQYF. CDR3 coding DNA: TGTGCCAGCAGCCCTAACTCCGACAGTCCCAAGCAGTACTTC. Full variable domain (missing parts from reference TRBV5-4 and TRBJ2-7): ETGVTQSPTHLIKTRGQQVTLRCSSQSGHNTVSWYQQALGQGPQFIFQYYREEENGRGNFPPRFSGLQFPNYSSELNVNALELDDSALYLCASSPNSDSPKQYFGPGTRLTVT.

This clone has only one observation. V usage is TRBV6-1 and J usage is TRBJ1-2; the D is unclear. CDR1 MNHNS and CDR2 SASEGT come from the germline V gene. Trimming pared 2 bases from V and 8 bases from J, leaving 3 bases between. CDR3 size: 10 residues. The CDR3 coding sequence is TGTGCCAGCAGTGAAAAGGGCTACACCTTC. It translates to CASSEKGYTF.

CDR3 DNA sequence: TGTGCCAGCAGTGAAAAAGCCTTGGACAATCAGCCCCAGCATTTT. Its protein product is CASSEKALDNQPQHF. V usage is TRBV2 and J usage is TRBJ1-5; D not certain. The length of the CDR3 is 15 residues. The germline gives CDR1 SNHLY, CDR2 FYNNEI. The V end lost 2 bases, the J end lost 3 bases, and 11 bases lay between the germline ends.

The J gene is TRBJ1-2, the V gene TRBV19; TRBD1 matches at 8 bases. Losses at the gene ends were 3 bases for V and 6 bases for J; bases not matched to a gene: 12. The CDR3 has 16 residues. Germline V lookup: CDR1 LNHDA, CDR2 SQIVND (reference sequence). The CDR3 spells CASSMSIGRGQDGYTF. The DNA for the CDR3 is TGTGCCAGTAGTATGTCAATTGGCAGGGGGCAGGATGGCTACACCTTC.

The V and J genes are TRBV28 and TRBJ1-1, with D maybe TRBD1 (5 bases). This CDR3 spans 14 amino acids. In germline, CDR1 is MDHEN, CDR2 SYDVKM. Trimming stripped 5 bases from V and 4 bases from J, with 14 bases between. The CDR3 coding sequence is TGTGCCAGCAGTCCTCCCCCCAGGGTCACTGAAGCTTTCTTT. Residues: CASSPPPRVTEAFF.

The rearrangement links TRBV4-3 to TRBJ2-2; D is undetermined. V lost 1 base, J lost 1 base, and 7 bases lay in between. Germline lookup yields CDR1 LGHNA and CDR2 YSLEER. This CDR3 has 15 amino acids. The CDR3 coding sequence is TGCGCCAGCAGCCAAGCATCTGGGAACACCGGGGAGCTGTTTTTT. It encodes CASSQASGNTGELFF.

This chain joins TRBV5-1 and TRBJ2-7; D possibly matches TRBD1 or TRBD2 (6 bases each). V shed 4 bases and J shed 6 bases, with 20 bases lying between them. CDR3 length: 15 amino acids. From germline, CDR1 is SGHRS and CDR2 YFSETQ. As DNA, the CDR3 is TGCGCCAGCAGCCGTACCACCGGGGGCCCGGGCGAGCAGTACTTC. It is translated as CASSRTTGGPGEQYF.

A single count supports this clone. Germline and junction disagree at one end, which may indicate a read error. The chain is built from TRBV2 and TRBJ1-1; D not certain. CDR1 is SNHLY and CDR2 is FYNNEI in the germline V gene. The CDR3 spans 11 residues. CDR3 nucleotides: TGTGCCAGCAGCCGGGAGAGGGCCCGAGGGTTT. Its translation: CASSRERARGF.

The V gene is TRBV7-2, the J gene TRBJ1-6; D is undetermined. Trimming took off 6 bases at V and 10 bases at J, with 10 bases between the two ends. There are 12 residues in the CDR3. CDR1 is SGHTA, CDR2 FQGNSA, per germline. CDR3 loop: CASRIPESPLHF. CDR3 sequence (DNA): TGTGCCAGCAGGATTCCCGAGTCACCCCTCCACTTT.

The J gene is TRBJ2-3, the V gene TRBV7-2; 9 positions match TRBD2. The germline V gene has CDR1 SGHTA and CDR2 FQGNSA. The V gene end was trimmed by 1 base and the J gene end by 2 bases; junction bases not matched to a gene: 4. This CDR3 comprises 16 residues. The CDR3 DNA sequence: TGTGCCAGCAGCTTAGGGCTAGCGGGACCCACAGATACGCAGTATTTT. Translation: CASSLGLAGPTDTQYF.

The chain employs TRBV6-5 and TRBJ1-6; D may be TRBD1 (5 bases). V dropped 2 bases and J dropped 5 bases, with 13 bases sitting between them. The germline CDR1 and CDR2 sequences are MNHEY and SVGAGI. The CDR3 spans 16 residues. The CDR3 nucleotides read TGTGCCAGCAGTTACGGGAGAACAGGTGATAATTCACCCCTCCACTTT. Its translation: CASSYGRTGDNSPLHF.

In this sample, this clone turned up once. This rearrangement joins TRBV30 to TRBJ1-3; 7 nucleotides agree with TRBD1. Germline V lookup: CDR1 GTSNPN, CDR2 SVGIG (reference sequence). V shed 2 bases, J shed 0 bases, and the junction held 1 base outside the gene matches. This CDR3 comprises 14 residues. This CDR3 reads CAWSSGGSGNTIYF. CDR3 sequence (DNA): TGTGCCTGGAGTTCAGGGGGCTCTGGAAACACCATATATTTT. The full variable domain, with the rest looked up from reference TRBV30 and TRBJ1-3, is SQTIHQWPATLVQPVGSPLSLECTVEGTSNPNLYWYRQAAGRGLQLLFYSVGIGQISSEVPQNLSASRPQDRQFILSSKKLLLSDSGFYLCAWSSGGSGNTIYFGEGSWLTVV.

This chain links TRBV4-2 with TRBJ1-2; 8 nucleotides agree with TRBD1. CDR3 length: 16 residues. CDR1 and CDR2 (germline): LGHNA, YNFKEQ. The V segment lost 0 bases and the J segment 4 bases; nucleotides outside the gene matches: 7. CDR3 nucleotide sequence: TGTGCCAGCAGCCAAGATCTGGCAGGGGGCGTCTATGGCTACACCTTC. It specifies CASSQDLAGGVYGYTF.

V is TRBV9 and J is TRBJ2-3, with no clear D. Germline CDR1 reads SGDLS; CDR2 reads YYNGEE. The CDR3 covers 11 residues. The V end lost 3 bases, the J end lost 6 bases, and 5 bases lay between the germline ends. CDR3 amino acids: CASSGYDTQYF. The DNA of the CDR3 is TGTGCCAGCAGCGGTTACGATACGCAGTATTTT.

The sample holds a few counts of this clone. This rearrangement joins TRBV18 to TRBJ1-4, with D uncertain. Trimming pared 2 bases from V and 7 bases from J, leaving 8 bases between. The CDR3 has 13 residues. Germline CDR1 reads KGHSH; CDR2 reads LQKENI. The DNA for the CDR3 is TGTGCCAGCTCACCAACAACCCCTGAAAAACTGTTTTTT. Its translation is CASSPTTPEKLFF.

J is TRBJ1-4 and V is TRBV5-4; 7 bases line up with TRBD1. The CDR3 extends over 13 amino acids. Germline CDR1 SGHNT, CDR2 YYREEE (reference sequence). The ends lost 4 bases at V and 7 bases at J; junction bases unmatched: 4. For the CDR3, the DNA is TGTGCCAGCAGCCAGACAGGGAGTGAAAAACTGTTTTTT. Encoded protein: CASSQTGSEKLFF. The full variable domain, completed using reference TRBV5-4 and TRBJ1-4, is ETGVTQSPTHLIKTRGQQVTLRCSSQSGHNTVSWYQQALGQGPQFIFQYYREEENGRGNFPPRFSGLQFPNYSSELNVNALELDDSALYLCASSQTGSEKLFFGSGTQLSVL.

This chain's CDR3 is CASSRGVLNEKLFF. CDR3 nucleotide sequence: TGTGCCAGCAGCCGTGGAGTTCTAAATGAAAAACTGTTTTTT. The rearrangement uses TRBV6-1 and TRBJ1-4; D gene uncertain. This CDR3 has 14 residues. Germline values: CDR1 MNHNS, CDR2 SASEGT. V dropped 6 bases and J dropped 5 bases, with 13 bases sitting between them.

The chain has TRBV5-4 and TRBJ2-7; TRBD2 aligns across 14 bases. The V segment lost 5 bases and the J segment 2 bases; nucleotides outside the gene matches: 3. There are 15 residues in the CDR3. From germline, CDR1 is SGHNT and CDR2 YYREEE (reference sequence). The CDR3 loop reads CASSPTSGGAYEQYF. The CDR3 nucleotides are TGTGCCAGCAGTCCGACTAGCGGGGGGGCCTACGAGCAGTACTTC. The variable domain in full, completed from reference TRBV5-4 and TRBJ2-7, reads ETGVTQSPTHLIKTRGQQVTLRCSSQSGHNTVSWYQQALGQGPQFIFQYYREEENGRGNFPPRFSGLQFPNYSSELNVNALELDDSALYLCASSPTSGGAYEQYFGPGTRLTVT.